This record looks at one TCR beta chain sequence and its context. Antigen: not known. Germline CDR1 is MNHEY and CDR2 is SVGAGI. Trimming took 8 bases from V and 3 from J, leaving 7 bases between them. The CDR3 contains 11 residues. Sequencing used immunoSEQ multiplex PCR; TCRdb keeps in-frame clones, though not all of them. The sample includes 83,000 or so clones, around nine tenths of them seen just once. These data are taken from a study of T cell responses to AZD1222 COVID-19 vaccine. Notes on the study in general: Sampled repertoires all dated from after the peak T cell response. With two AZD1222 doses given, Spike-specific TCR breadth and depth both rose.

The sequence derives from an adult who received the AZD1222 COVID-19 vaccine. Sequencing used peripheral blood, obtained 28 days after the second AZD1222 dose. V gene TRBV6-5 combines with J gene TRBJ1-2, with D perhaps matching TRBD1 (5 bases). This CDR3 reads CASRQYYGYTF. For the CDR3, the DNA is TGTGCCAGCCGACAGTACTATGGCTACACCTTC.